This T cell receptor (beta chain) came from a study of regulatory T cells in long-lasting Graves disease. Study-level information: Recently diagnosed Graves' patients had received antithyroid drugs for under 3 months. The study, taken as a whole, reports: Persistent patients had more shared public clonotypes (2,741) than new patients (about 920). Persistent cases favored TRBV28, TRBJ1-2 and TRBJ2-5.

This clonotype has a handful of counts. Antigen unknown. For TCR beta, libraries came from iRepertoire HTBI primers and Arm-PCR of CDR3 regions. TCRdb re-analysed the multiplex PCR reads in MiXCR, keeping a single row per CDR3 protein. The sample consists of about 350,000 distinct CDR3 sequences, about 17% of them appearing once. The time point denotes: newly diagnosed GD, antithyroid drugs for less than 3 months. The TCR library was made from RNA that had been extracted from PBMCs in TRIzol. A blood draw put around 9 milliliters of peripheral blood into EDTA tubes. The CDR3 covers 17 residues. V gave up 2 bases and J gave up 2 bases, with 14 bases separating them. Germline-derived CDR1 and CDR2 are SGHRS and YFSETQ. A further study also used this sample, focusing on T cells in Graves' hyperthyroidism and ophthalmopathy.

This receptor was taken from a woman aged 18-29 years with Graves disease. The chain joins TRBV5-1 to TRBJ2-6, with D possibly matching TRBD2 (7 bases). Sequenced material: peripheral blood mononuclear cells (PBMCs), taken at new diagnosis, from a patient treated with antithyroid drugs. The DNA for the CDR3 is TGCGCCAGCAGCTTAGGGGGGGCGATAACTGGGGCCAACGTCCTGACTTTC. This codes for CASSLGGAITGANVLTF.